The 12 T cell receptor beta chains in this list originate from one sample, sequenced in a study of blood T cells in healthy people across ages. Through a sample-barcoded 5' primer and a J-beta primer mix, a second PCR was run for roughly 6 to 11 cycles. Using its own MiXCR run on the 5' RACE reads, TCRdb lists one record per CDR3 protein. This repertoire shows about 570,000 distinct CDR3 sequences, roughly a quarter found once; its top ten account for 3% to 4.5%. The same specimen was also included in a second study, on T cells of mothers and their children.

Sequencing was done on a sample of blood. The receptors were gathered from a boy aged 2 to 9 in good health.

V is TRBV3-1 and J is TRBJ1-2, with D unresolved. The germline CDR1 and CDR2 sequences are LGHDT and YNNKEL (reference sequence). V was cut by 0 bases and J by 0 bases, with 8 bases left in between. This CDR3 comprises 15 residues. The CDR3 bases are TGTGCCAGCAGCCAAGACCAACGCTCTAACTATGGCTACACCTTC. It specifies CASSQDQRSNYGYTF. The full variable domain, in which reference TRBV3-1 and TRBJ1-2 provide the parts outside the CDR3, is DTAVSQTPKYLVTQMGNDKSIKCEQNLGHDTMYWYKQDSKKFLKIMFSYNNKELIINETVPNRFSPKSPDKAHLNLHINSLELGDSAVYFCASSQDQRSNYGYTFGSGTRLTVV.

V is TRBV5-1 and J is TRBJ1-2; 8 bases match TRBD1. V was pared by 4 bases and J by 1 base, with 12 bases of the junction left unmatched. Per the germline V gene, CDR1 is SGHRS and CDR2 is YFSETQ. The CDR3 extends over 17 amino acids. The CDR3 sequence is CASSPGRGQAHNYGYTF. The CDR3 DNA is TGCGCCAGCAGCCCCGGGAGGGGACAGGCTCATAACTATGGCTACACCTTC.

The chain links TRBV7-2 to TRBJ2-5, with a weak D call TRBD2 (5 bases). This CDR3 is built from 15 residues. From germline, CDR1 is SGHTA and CDR2 FQGNSA. V was trimmed by 4 bases and J by 1 base, leaving 13 bases between them. CDR3 coding DNA: TGTGCCAGCAGCTCAGTCCCACGGGGCCAAGAGACCCAGTACTTC. This sequence encodes CASSSVPRGQETQYF.

V is TRBV13 and J is TRBJ2-5; TRBD2 matches at 8 bases. With the DNA end fitting TRBJ2-1 better, the J assignment may be wrong. The germline gives CDR1 PRHDT, CDR2 FYEKMQ (reference sequence). The CDR3 covers 15 residues. DNA of the CDR3: TGTGCCAGCAGCTGGGAGAGCGGGGGCAGGGATGAGCAGTTCTTC. It translates to CASSWESGGRDEQFF.

This clonotype was seen a handful of times. The rearrangement joins TRBV29-1 to TRBJ2-7; D is undetermined. V was pared by 5 bases and J by 0 bases, with 11 bases between. This CDR3 is built from 13 residues. Germline CDR1 reads SQVTM; CDR2 reads ANQGSEA. The CDR3 coding sequence is TGCAGCGTTCGGTTTATGAGCTCCTACGAGCAGTACTTC. Translating it yields CSVRFMSSYEQYF.

In its sample, this clonotype was seen a few times. DNA for the CDR3: TGCAGTGCTAGAGATATAGACCCCGGGCAGTTCTTC. This gives the protein CSARDIDPGQFF. This chain links TRBV20-1 with TRBJ2-1; D unclear. Trimming left V 0 bases short and J 12 bases short, with 12 bases between. The CDR3 has 12 residues. The germline gives CDR1 DFQATT, CDR2 SNEGSKA (reference sequence).

The chain combines TRBV5-5 with TRBJ1-5; D is unresolved. Germline assignment: CDR1 SGHKS and CDR2 YYEKEE (reference sequence). Trimming left V 2 bases short and J 1 base short, with 13 bases between. The length of the CDR3 is 16 residues. The DNA of the CDR3 is TGTGCCAGCAGCTTTCGGGGAGGACTGAGCAATCAGCCCCAGCATTTT. This translates into CASSFRGGLSNQPQHF. Looking up the rest from reference TRBV5-5 and TRBJ1-5 gives the full variable domain: DAGVTQSPTHLIKTRGQQVTLRCSPISGHKSVSWYQQVLGQGPQFIFQYYEKEERGRGNFPDRFSARQFPNYSSELNVNALLLGDSALYLCASSFRGGLSNQPQHFGDGTRLSIL.

Only a few counts were recorded for this clonotype. This rearrangement joins TRBV29-1 to TRBJ2-1, with a possible D match to TRBD2 (6 bases). This CDR3 region has 13 residues. V was trimmed by 3 bases and J by 8 bases, leaving 14 bases between them. Germline lookup yields CDR1 SQVTM and CDR2 ANQGSEA. CDR3 in DNA: TGCAGCGTTGAGGGGGGAACCGGCGATGAGCAGTTCTTC. The encoded protein is CSVEGGTGDEQFF.

The table lists this clonotype with a few counts. V usage is TRBV6-5 and J usage is TRBJ2-7, with D unresolved. The germline V and J ends were trimmed by 2 bases and 0 bases, with 8 bases remaining between them. The CDR3 is 14 amino acids. The germline V gene has CDR1 MNHEY and CDR2 SVGAGI. The CDR3 sequence is CASSYGGGSYEQYF. Written as DNA, the CDR3 is TGTGCCAGCAGTTACGGTGGCGGCTCCTACGAGCAGTACTTC.

This clonotype turned up a few times. V usage is TRBV29-1 and J usage is TRBJ1-2; TRBD1 agrees at 9 bases. Trimming at V came to 6 bases and at J to 3 bases, leaving 5 bases not matched to a gene. The germline gives CDR1 SQVTM, CDR2 ANQGSEA. CDR3 length: 13 residues. The CDR3: CSVRDREDYGYTF. The CDR3 coding sequence is TGCAGCGTGCGGGACAGGGAGGACTATGGCTACACCTTC.

The chain has TRBV10-3 and TRBJ2-5; TRBD2 agrees at 13 bases. Germline values: CDR1 ENHRY, CDR2 SYGVKD. V shed 10 bases, J shed 6 bases, and the junction held 26 bases outside the gene matches. This CDR3 is 20 amino acids long. CDR3: CATGQGLLTSGGAEEKTQYF. CDR3 nucleotide sequence: TGTGCCACCGGACAGGGCCTACTCACTAGCGGGGGGGCCGAGGAGAAGACCCAGTACTTC.

Only a few counts were recorded for this clonotype. V usage is TRBV4-1 and J usage is TRBJ2-7; a possible D gene is TRBD2 (5 bases). This CDR3 contains 14 residues. V shed 0 bases and J shed 3 bases, with 9 bases lying between them. Germline CDR1 is MGHRA and CDR2 is YSYEKL. CDR3 nucleotide sequence: TGCGCCAGCAGCCAAGACGAACGGGGCTACGAGCAGTACTTC. It yields the protein CASSQDERGYEQYF.